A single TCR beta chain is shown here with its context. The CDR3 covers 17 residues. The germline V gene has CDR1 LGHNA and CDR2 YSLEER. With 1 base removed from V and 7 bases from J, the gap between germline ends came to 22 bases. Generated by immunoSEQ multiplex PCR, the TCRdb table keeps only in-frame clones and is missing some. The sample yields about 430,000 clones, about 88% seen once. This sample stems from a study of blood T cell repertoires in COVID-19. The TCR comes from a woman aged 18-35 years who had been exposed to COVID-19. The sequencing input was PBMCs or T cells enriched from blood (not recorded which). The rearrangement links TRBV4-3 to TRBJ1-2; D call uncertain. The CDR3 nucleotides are TGCGCCAGCAGCCAAGGCCGCCGGGGTGGCGCGAGTAGTGGCTACACCTTC. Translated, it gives CASSQGRRGGASSGYTF.